This record looks at one TCR beta chain sequence and its context. Its antigen is still unknown. The sample is drawn from a study of cytomegalovirus exposure and HLA in healthy donors. Study conclusions and caveats: A missense DCLRE1C variant was associated with V- and J-gene trimming of TCR beta chains in a later analysis, and an independent cohort replicated the association.

Amplification used 60 Vbeta primers and 13 Jbeta primers. The table came from immunoSEQ multiplex PCR; TCRdb's copy has only in-frame clones and leaves some out. The profile shows roughly 180,000 clones, around four fifths of them singletons. The CDR3 sequence is 15 residues long. V lost 4 bases, J lost 2 bases, and 4 bases stayed unmatched. Per the germline V gene, CDR1 is SGHRS and CDR2 is YFSETQ. This clonotype was obtained from a boy younger than 10 in good health and CMV-seronegative. The rearrangement links TRBV5-1 to TRBJ2-3; 10 bases map to TRBD1. Input material: PBMCs. CDR3 DNA sequence: TGCGCCAGCAGCGGGGGACAGGGGCCCACAGATACGCAGTATTTT. It encodes CASSGGQGPTDTQYF.